What follows are 3 T cell receptor beta chains derived from one specimen sequenced in a study of human T cells and chemical hapten exposure. Each CDR3 protein is one row after TCRdb ran MiXCR on the 5' RACE reads. The table lists about 140,000 distinct CDR3 sequences, 3.5% to 5% of them singletons. Unfractionated whole blood yielded the extracted total RNA. All receptors come from a female donor in good health.

At least ten counts were recorded for this clonotype. The chain combines TRBV5-1 with TRBJ1-6; 7 bases line up with TRBD1. The CDR3 totals 14 residues. J gave up 10 bases and V 0 bases, and 4 bases lay outside the gene matches. CDR1 is SGHRS and CDR2 is YFSETQ in the germline V gene. The CDR3 loop is CASSLATGDSPLHF. CDR3 in DNA: TGCGCCAGCAGCTTGGCCACAGGGGACTCACCCCTCCACTTT. Supplemented by reference TRBV5-1 and TRBJ1-6, the full variable domain reads KAGVTQTPRYLIKTRGQQVTLSCSPISGHRSVSWYQQTPGQGLQFLFEYFSETQRNKGNFPGRFSGRQFSNSRSEMNVSTLELGDSALYLCASSLATGDSPLHFGNGTRLTVT.

This clonotype came up many times. The chain joins TRBV12-3 or TRBV12-4 to TRBJ1-1; TRBD1 matches at 8 bases. CDR3 length: 14 residues. The V and J ends lost 6 bases and 5 bases, in that order; junction bases with no gene match: 8. The CDR3 nucleotides are TGTGCCAGCAGCATAGACAGGGGTATGACTGAAGCTTTCTTT. It translates to CASSIDRGMTEAFF.

The rearrangement joins TRBV15 to TRBJ2-5, with 10 positions matching TRBD2. Germline assignment: CDR1 LNHNV and CDR2 YYDKDF (reference sequence). This CDR3 region has 17 residues. V trimming: 9 bases; J trimming: 5 bases; junction bases outside the gene matches: 18. CDR3 protein: CATRANSGGPRGETQYF. In DNA, the CDR3 is TGTGCCACAAGAGCCAATAGCGGGGGGCCCCGAGGGGAGACCCAGTACTTC.